This T cell receptor beta chain was identified in a study of glioma-infiltrating T cells after dendritic cell vaccination. Overall study context: Glioblastoma patients came from Phase I and II dendritic cell vaccination trials.

There are 16 residues in the CDR3. V lost 5 bases and J lost 7; bases outside the gene matches: 11. CDR1 SGHAT and CDR2 FQNNGV come from the germline V gene. Amplification used 60 V beta primers and 13 J beta primers. The protocol was immunoSEQ multiplex PCR, while the TCRdb copy is restricted to in-frame clones and leaves out a portion. The table records about 64,000 clones, roughly 86% of them present only once. Time point of the sample: after dendritic cell vaccination, including at tumor progression/relapse. Isocitrate dehydrogenase mutation was absent in all glioblastoma patients. This clone appeared a single time.

The genes are TRBV11-2 and TRBJ2-1; TRBD1 matches at 10 bases. The sequencing used blood, collected after dendritic cell vaccination. This clonotype originated in a human donor with glioblastoma. CDR3 sequence (DNA): TGTGCCAGCAGCCCAACGGTGACAGGGGGCCGGAATGAGCAGTTCTTC. Translating gives CASSPTVTGGRNEQFF.